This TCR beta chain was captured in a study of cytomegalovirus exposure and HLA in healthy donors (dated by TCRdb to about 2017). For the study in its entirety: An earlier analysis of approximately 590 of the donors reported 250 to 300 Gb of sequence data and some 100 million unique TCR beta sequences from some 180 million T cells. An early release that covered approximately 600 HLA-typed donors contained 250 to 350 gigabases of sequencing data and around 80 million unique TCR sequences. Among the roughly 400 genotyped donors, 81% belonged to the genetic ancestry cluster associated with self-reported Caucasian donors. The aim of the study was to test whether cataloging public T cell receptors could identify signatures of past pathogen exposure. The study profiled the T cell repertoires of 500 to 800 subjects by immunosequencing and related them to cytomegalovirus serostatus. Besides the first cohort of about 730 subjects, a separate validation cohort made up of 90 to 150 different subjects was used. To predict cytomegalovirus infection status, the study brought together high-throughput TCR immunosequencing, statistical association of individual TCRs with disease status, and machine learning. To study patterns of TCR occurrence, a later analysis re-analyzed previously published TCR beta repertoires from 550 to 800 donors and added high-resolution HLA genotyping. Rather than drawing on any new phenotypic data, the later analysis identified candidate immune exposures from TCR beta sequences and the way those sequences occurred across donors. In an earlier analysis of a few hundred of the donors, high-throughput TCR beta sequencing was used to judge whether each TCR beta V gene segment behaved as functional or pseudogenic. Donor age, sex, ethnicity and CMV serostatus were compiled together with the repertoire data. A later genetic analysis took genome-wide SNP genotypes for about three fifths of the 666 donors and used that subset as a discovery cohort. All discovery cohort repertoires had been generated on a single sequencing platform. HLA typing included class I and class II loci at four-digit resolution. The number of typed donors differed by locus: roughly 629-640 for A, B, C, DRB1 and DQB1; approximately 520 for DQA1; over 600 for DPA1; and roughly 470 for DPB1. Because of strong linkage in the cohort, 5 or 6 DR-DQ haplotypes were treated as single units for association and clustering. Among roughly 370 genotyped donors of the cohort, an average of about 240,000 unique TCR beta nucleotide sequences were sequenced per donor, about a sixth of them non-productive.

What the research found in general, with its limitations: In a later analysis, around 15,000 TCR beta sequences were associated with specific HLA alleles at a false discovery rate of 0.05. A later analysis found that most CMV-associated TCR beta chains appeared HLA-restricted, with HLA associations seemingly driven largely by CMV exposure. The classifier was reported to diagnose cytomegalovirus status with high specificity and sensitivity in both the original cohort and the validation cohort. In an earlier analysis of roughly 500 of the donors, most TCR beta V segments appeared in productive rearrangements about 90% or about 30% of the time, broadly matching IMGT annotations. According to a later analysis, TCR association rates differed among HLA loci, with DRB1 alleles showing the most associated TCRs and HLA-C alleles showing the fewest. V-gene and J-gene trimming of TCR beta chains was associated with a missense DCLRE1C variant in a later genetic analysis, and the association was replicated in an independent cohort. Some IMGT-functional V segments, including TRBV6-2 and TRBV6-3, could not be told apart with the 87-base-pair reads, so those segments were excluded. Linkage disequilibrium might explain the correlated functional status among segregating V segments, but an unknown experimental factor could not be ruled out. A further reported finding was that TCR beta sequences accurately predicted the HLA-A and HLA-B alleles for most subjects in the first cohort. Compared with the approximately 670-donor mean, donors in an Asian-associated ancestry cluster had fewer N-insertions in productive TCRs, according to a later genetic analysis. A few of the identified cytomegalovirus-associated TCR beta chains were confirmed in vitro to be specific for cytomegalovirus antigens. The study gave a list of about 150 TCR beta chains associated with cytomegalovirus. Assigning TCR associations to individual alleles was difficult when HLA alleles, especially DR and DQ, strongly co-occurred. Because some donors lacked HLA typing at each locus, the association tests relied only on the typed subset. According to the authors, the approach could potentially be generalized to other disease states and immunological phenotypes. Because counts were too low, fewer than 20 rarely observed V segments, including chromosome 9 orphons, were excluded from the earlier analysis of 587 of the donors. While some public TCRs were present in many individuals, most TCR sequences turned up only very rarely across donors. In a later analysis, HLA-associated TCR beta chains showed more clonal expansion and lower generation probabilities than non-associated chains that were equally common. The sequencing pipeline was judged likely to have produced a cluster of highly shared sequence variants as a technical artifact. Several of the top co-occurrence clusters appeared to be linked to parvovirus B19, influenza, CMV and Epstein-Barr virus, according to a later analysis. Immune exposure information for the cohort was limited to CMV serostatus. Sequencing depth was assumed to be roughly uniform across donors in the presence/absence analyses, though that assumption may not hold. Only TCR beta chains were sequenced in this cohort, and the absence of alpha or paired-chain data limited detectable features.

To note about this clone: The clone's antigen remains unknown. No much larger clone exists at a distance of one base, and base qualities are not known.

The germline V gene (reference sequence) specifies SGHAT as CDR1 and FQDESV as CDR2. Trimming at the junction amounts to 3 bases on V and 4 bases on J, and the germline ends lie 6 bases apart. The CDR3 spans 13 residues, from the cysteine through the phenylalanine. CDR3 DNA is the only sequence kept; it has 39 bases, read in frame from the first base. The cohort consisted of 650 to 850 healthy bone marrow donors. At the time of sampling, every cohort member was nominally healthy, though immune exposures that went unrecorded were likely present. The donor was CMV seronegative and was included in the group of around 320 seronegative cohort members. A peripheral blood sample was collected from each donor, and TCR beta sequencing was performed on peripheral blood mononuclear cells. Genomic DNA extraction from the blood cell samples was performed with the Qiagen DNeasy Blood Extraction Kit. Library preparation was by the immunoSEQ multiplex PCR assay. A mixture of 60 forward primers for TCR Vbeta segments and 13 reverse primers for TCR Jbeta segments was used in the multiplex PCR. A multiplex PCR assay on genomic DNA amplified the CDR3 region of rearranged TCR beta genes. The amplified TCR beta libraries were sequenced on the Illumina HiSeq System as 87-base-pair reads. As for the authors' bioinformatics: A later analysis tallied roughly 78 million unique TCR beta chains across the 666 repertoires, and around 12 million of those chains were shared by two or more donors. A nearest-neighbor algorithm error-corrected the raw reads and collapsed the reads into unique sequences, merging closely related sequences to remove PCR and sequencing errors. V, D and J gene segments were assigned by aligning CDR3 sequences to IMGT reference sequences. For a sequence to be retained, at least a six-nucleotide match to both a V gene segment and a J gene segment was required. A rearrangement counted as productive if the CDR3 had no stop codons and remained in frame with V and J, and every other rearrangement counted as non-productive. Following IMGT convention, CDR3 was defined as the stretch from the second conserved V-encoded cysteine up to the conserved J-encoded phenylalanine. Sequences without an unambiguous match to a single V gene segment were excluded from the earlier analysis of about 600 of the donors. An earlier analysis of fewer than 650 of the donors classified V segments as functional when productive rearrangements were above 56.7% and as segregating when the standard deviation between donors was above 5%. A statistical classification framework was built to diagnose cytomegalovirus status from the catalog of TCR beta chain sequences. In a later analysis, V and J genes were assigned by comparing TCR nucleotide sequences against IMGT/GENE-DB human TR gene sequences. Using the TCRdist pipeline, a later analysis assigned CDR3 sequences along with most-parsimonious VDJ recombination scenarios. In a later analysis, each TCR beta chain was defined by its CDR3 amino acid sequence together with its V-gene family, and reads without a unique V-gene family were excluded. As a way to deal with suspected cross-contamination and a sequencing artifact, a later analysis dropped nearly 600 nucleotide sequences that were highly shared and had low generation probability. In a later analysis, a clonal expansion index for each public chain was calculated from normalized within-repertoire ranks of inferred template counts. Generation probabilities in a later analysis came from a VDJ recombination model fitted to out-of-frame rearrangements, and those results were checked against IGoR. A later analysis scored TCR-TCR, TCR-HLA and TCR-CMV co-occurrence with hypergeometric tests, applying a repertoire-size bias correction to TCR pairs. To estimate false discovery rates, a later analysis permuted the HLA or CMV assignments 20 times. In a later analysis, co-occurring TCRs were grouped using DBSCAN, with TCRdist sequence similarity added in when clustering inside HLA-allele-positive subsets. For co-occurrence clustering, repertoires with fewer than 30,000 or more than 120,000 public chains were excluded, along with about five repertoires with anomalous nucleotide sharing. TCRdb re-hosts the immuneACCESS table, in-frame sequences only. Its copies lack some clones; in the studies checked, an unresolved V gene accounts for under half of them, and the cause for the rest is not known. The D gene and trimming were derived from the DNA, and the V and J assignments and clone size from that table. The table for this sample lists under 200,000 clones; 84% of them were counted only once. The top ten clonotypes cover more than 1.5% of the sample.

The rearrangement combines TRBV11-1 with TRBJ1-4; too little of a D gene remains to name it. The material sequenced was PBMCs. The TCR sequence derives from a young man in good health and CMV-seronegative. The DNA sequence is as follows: TGTGCCAGCAGCTTTGGCGGTAATGAAAAACTGTTTTTT. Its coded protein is CASSFGGNEKLFF.